The 14 T cell receptor beta chains reported below all come from one sample, sequenced in a study of cytomegalovirus exposure and HLA in healthy donors. Primers included in the PCR were 60 Vbeta and 13 Jbeta primers. The method was immunoSEQ multiplex PCR; TCRdb's version includes in-frame clones alone and lacks a portion of them. Of a few hundred thousand clones listed, about nine tenths are singletons. Sequencing input: PBMCs. The receptors derive from a girl aged 2 to 10 in good health and CMV-seronegative.

This clone was picked up one time. The chain is built from TRBV6-1 and TRBJ2-7, with a tentative D call TRBD1 (5 bases). Trimming stripped 7 bases from V and 2 bases from J, with 12 bases between. The CDR3 covers 13 residues. The germline CDR1 and CDR2 sequences are MNHNS and SASEGT. Written as DNA, the CDR3 is TGTGCCAGCACCGATCGACAGACCTACGAGCAGTACTTC. This gives the protein CASTDRQTYEQYF.

The V gene is TRBV6-9, the J gene TRBJ2-3, with 12 positions matching TRBD2. After removal of 2 bases from V and 6 bases from J, the junction contained 6 bases not matched to a gene. The CDR3 contains 16 residues. From germline, CDR1 is MNHGY and CDR2 SVAAGI. CDR3 nucleotide sequence: TGTGCCAGCAGTTATAGGGCTAGCGGGGGGGCCGATACGCAGTATTTT. Translating gives CASSYRASGGADTQYF.

The V gene is TRBV9, the J gene TRBJ2-3, with 9 bases that match TRBD1. The CDR3 runs to 15 residues. With V trimmed by 1 base and J by 6 bases, 6 bases remained unmatched. The germline gives CDR1 SGDLS, CDR2 YYNGEE. The CDR3: CASSVTGQGSDTQYF. CDR3 in DNA: TGTGCCAGCAGCGTAACGGGACAGGGCTCGGATACGCAGTATTTT.

The chain carries TRBV7-8 and TRBJ1-2; D is unresolved. The germline CDR1 and CDR2 sequences are SGHVS and FQNEAQ. V lost 3 bases and J lost 7, with 12 bases in between. The CDR3 extends over 13 amino acids. The CDR3 is CASSLAQVGGYTF. The CDR3 coding sequence is TGTGCCAGCAGCTTGGCGCAGGTCGGTGGCTACACCTTC.

V gene TRBV7-7 combines with J gene TRBJ2-1; 7 bases are a match to TRBD2. Germline CDR1 is SSHAT and CDR2 is FNYEAQ (reference sequence). The CDR3 is made up of 16 amino acids. Trimming at V came to 1 base and at J to 9 bases, leaving 12 bases not matched to a gene. CDR3 nucleotide sequence: TGTGCCAGCAGCTTAGATGGGGGGGTGACATATTCTGAGCAGTTCTTC. It encodes CASSLDGGVTYSEQFF.

The chain couples TRBV25-1 to TRBJ1-1, with TRBD1 identical over 7 bases. The length of the CDR3 is 16 residues. With V trimmed by 2 bases and J by 2 bases, 8 bases remained unmatched. Germline V gives CDR1 MGHDK, CDR2 SYGVNS. The CDR3 loop is CASSERGGLPNTEAFF. In DNA form, the CDR3 reads TGTGCCAGCAGTGAAAGAGGGGGCCTACCAAACACTGAAGCTTTCTTT. The whole variable domain, remainder taken from reference TRBV25-1 and TRBJ1-1, is EADIYQTPRYLVIGTGKKITLECSQTMGHDKMYWYQQDPGMELHLIHYSYGVNSTEKGDLSSESTVSRIRTEHFPLTLESARPSHTSQYLCASSERGGLPNTEAFFGQGTRLTVV.

This clone was detected only once. J is TRBJ2-6 and V is TRBV19; TRBD1 agrees at 7 bases. This CDR3 spans 16 amino acids. The ends lost 6 bases at V and 1 base at J; junction bases unmatched: 6. Germline lookup yields CDR1 LNHDA and CDR2 SQIVND (reference sequence). CDR3 amino acids: CASRTGDLSGANVLTF. The CDR3 nucleotides read TGTGCCAGTAGAACAGGGGATCTTTCTGGGGCCAACGTCCTGACTTTC.

The J gene is TRBJ1-2, the V gene TRBV7-9; maybe TRBD1 (5 bases). V lost 1 base and J lost 7, with 16 bases in between. CDR1 and CDR2 from the germline V gene are SEHNR and FQNEAQ (reference sequence). The CDR3 covers 15 residues. The CDR3 DNA sequence: TGTGCCAGCAGCTTAGATACAGGTGGGGCCGGTGGCTACACCTTC. It codes for CASSLDTGGAGGYTF.

This chain uses TRBV14 with TRBJ1-1; D is undetermined. Germline V gene sequence: CDR1 SGHDN, CDR2 FVKESK. There are 11 residues in the CDR3. The V end lost 3 bases, the J end lost 7 bases, and 6 bases lay between the germline ends. CDR3 nucleotide sequence: TGTGCCAGCAGCCAGTACGGTGAAGCTTTCTTT. It translates to CASSQYGEAFF.

This clone was observed a single time. The chain links TRBV5-1 to TRBJ1-4, with no clear D. Trimming removed 0 bases at V and 5 bases at J, with 17 bases between. Germline V gives CDR1 SGHRS, CDR2 YFSETQ. This CDR3 contains 17 residues. CDR3 coding DNA: TGCGCCAGCAGCTTGGAGGAGACGGGGATAAGGAATGAAAAACTGTTTTTT. Protein product: CASSLEETGIRNEKLFF.

CDR3 DNA sequence: TGTGCCAGCAGCTTAGACCTAGCCACTGGGGCTGAAGCTTTCTTT. Translating it yields CASSLDLATGAEAFF. The chain combines TRBV7-9 with TRBJ1-1; no definite D call. V was clipped by 1 base and J by 6 bases, with 15 bases between them. The length of the CDR3 is 15 residues. CDR1 is SEHNR, CDR2 FQNEAQ, per germline (reference sequence).

V is TRBV21-1 and J is TRBJ1-6; TRBD1, the table's D call, was not compared with the DNA. TRBV21-1 has pseudogene status. CDR3 length equals 16 residues. CDR3 in amino acids: CASSQDRGQGNSPLHF. CDR3 DNA sequence: TGTGCCAGCAGCCAAGACAGGGGGCAGGGCAATTCACCCCTCCACTTT.

This clone was counted a single time. The chain links TRBV2 to TRBJ2-1; 8 bases line up with TRBD2. Germline trimming cut 2 bases from V and 3 bases from J; bases unmatched to any gene: 3. The CDR3 length is 15 residues. Per germline, CDR1 SNHLY and CDR2 FYNNEI. DNA of the CDR3: TGTGCCAGCAGTGAATCCCTAGCGGGCTACAATGAGCAGTTCTTC. It yields the protein CASSESLAGYNEQFF.

The chain joins TRBV5-4 to TRBJ2-7; weak D call: TRBD1 (6 bases). Germline loops: CDR1 SGHNT, CDR2 YYREEE (reference sequence). V was trimmed by 4 bases and J by 3 bases, leaving 11 bases between them. The CDR3 consists of 13 residues. CDR3 residues: CASSRGQFYEQYF. The CDR3 DNA follows: TGTGCCAGCAGCCGAGGACAGTTCTACGAGCAGTACTTC.